This is a list of T cell receptor beta chains from one sample in a study of blood T cells in healthy people across ages. TCRdb ran MiXCR on the 5' RACE reads and lists one entry per CDR3 protein. This sample yields around 1,100,000 distinct CDR3 sequences, of which roughly two fifths are seen a single time; over 10% belongs to the top ten. The material sequenced was blood. These receptor sequences come from a man aged 18 to 30 in good health. Each CDR3 is given with its conserved first and last residue. D genes are given only for firm matches. Size is stated for part of the rows, as once, few or many counts, or as a class when the clone is expanded.

NA	TRBJ1-4	NA	TRBV5-1	TGCGCCAGCAGCCCGGGACGGGGACGAGATAATGAAAAACTGTTTTTT	CASSPGRGRDNEKLFF
TRBD1	TRBJ2-2	NA	TRBV6-1	TGTGCCAGCAGGAAAACATGGGACAGAGTCACCGGGGAGCTGTTTTTT	CASRKTWDRVTGELFF
NA	TRBJ1-4	NA	TRBV18	TGTGCCAGCTCACCACCGCTATCGGGCATTAATGAAAAACTGTTTTTT	CASSPPLSGINEKLFF
NA	TRBJ2-3	NA	TRBV20-1	TGCAGTGCTCGGATCCAGCAAATAGATACGCAGTATTTT	CSARIQQIDTQYF
NA	TRBJ1-1	few	TRBV29-1	TGCAGCGTTGAGGGGGGGATCACTGAAGCTTTCTTT	CSVEGGITEAFF
TRBD1	TRBJ2-7	many	TRBV20-1	TGCAGTGCAGGACAGGGGCACCCCGAGCAGTACTTC	CSAGQGHPEQYF
NA	TRBJ1-1	NA	TRBV5-1	TGCGCCAGCAGCTTGGGGGGACAAGGAGCTTTCTTT	CASSLGGQGAFF
NA	TRBJ2-2	NA	TRBV20-1	TGCAGTGCTTCGGGGGCTCAAAACACCGGGGAGCTGTTTTTT	CSASGAQNTGELFF
NA	TRBJ1-5	once	TRBV30	TGTGCCTGGAGCCAGTCCGGACATAGCAATCAGCCCCAGCATTTT	CAWSQSGHSNQPQHF
TRBD2	TRBJ2-3	NA	TRBV20-1	TGCAGTGCTTATTATCTGGGACTAGCGGGGGGGCCTTTTATTCCAGATACGCAGTATTTT	CSAYYLGLAGGPFIPDTQYF
NA	TRBJ2-1	few	TRBV20-1	TGCAGTGCTAGCGCCTGGGGGGATGTGATCAATGAGCAGTTCTTC	CSASAWGDVINEQFF
TRBD1	TRBJ1-4	few	TRBV7-3	TGTGCCAGCAGCTCCTGGACAGGGAGAGACGAAAAACTGTTTTTT	CASSSWTGRDEKLFF
NA	TRBJ2-7	few	TRBV7-9	TGTGCCAGCAGCTTACTGGGGGATTGGTACAATGAGCAGTACTTC	CASSLLGDWYNEQYF
NA	TRBJ1-1	NA	TRBV7-2	TGTGCCAGCAGCCCCCTTCCCGGGACGGTGAACACTGAAGCTTTCTTT	CASSPLPGTVNTEAFF
TRBD1	TRBJ1-2	once	TRBV6-6	TGTGCCAGCAGAGAGACGGACAGGTGGAACTATGGCTACACCTTC	CASRETDRWNYGYTF
NA	TRBJ1-5	NA	TRBV20-1	TGCAGTGCTACTCAGGGACCGTCGGAACAGCCCCAGCATTTT	CSATQGPSEQPQHF
NA	TRBJ2-2	NA	TRBV27	TGTGCCAGCAGTCCCCCCGGAGGGGGCGTAGTGGGGGAGCTGTTTTTT	CASSPPGGGVVGELFF
NA	TRBJ1-5	NA	TRBV20-1	TGCAGTGCTAGGGTAATGAGCAATCAGCCCCAGCATTTT	CSARVMSNQPQHF
NA	TRBJ2-2	NA	TRBV10-3	TGTGCCATCAGTGATGGCGGCTGGAACACCGGGGAGCTGTTTTTT	CAISDGGWNTGELFF
NA	TRBJ2-7	few	TRBV20-1	TGCAGTGCTCCCAGGCCCTATTCCTACGAGCAGTACTTC	CSAPRPYSYEQYF
TRBD1	TRBJ1-1	once	TRBV6-5	TGTGCCAGCAGTTACTCTCCCCAGGGGGTTCAAGCTTTCTTT	CASSYSPQGVQAFF
TRBD1	TRBJ2-5	NA	TRBV7-9	TGTGCCAGCAGCTTAAGACAGGGGTTCCAAGAGACCCAGTACTTC	CASSLRQGFQETQYF
NA	TRBJ2-5	NA	TRBV2	TGTGCCAGCAGTGAAATGTCTCGAACTGGCGGTTCCCAGTACTTC	CASSEMSRTGGSQYF
TRBD1	TRBJ2-7	NA	TRBV20-1	TGCAGTGCCGTGGCGGACAGGGCAGGTTCCTACGAGCAGTACTTC	CSAVADRAGSYEQYF
NA	TRBJ1-2	few	TRBV10-3	TGTGCCATCATATCCGGGGGTCTGGGTGGCTACACCTTC	CAIISGGLGGYTF
NA	TRBJ2-6	NA	TRBV10-3	TGTGCCATCAGTGTCCACAGCGGCTCTGGGGCCAACGTCCTGACTTTC	CAISVHSGSGANVLTF
NA	TRBJ2-2	NA	TRBV5-1	TGCGCCAGCAGCTTATCGGTCCATCCGAACACCGGGGAGCTGTTTTTT	CASSLSVHPNTGELFF
NA	TRBJ2-3	few	TRBV20-1	TGCAGTGCTAGAGATGGGAGAGGAACTAGCACAGATACGCAGTATTTT	CSARDGRGTSTDTQYF
NA	TRBJ2-3	few	TRBV18	TGTGCCAGCTCACGATCAGGGATGGGCACAGATACGCAGTATTTT	CASSRSGMGTDTQYF
NA	TRBJ1-3	NA	TRBV2	TGTGCCAGCAGTGCGGGAGGGGGCTCTGGAAACACCATATATTTT	CASSAGGGSGNTIYF
NA	TRBJ1-4	NA	TRBV4-1	TGCGCCAGCAGCCAAGGCGGCAAACTATTTGATCCCGATACGCGGTATTTT	CASSQGGKLFDPDTRYF
NA	TRBJ1-2	NA	TRBV20-1	TGCAGTGCTAATTCCCCAACGGCTAACTATGGCTACACCTTC	CSANSPTANYGYTF
NA	TRBJ1-5	NA	TRBV6-2/TRBV6-3	TGTGCCAGCAGTACGCGGGGACATCAGCCCCAGCATTTT	CASSTRGHQPQHF
NA	TRBJ1-2	NA	TRBV20-1	TGCAGTGCTAGAGATCGTCAAAGGAGCTATGGCTACACCTTC	CSARDRQRSYGYTF
NA	TRBJ1-2	many	TRBV6-5	TGTGCCAGCAGTTACTCGAGGCCAGGGGATGTTAGTAGTGGCTACACCTTC	CASSYSRPGDVSSGYTF
NA	TRBJ2-3	NA	TRBV27	TGTGCCAGCAGTTTTATGGCGCGGGGTGGTAAAGATACGCAGTATTTT	CASSFMARGGKDTQYF
TRBD2	TRBJ2-3	NA	TRBV7-9	TGTGCCAGCAGCTCGCAACTAGCGGGGAGCACAGATACGCAGTATTTT	CASSSQLAGSTDTQYF
NA	TRBJ2-1	NA	TRBV3-1	TGTGCCAGCAGCCCTCGGGACGGAAACTACGAGCAGTTCTTC	CASSPRDGNYEQFF
NA	TRBJ2-3	NA	TRBV4-1	TGCGCCAGCAGCCAAGAGCCAGCCGAGTCAGATACGCAGTATTTT	CASSQEPAESDTQYF
NA	TRBJ1-5	NA	TRBV24-1	TGTGCCGAAGATAGGGACAATTTCTTTTATCAGCCCCAGCATTTT	CAEDRDNFFYQPQHF
NA	TRBJ1-1	NA	TRBV2	TGTGCCAGCACGCGGGTTAACACTGAAGCTTTCTTT	CASTRVNTEAFF
NA	TRBJ1-1	NA	TRBV4-3	TGCGCCAGCAGCCAAGATCTCCCCGAAAATGAAGCTTTCTTT	CASSQDLPENEAFF
NA	TRBJ2-3	few	TRBV7-9	TGTGCCATCCTTATTCGGGACACAAGCACAGATACGCAGTATTTT	CAILIRDTSTDTQYF
TRBD2	TRBJ2-3	few	TRBV27	TGTGCCAGCAGTTTACTAGCGGGGGGGGTAGATACGCAGTATTTT	CASSLLAGGVDTQYF
NA	TRBJ2-5	many	TRBV12-3/TRBV12-4	TGTGCCAGTTCGCTTAAAGGAGAGACCCAGTACTTC	CASSLKGETQYF